This T cell receptor (beta chain) was sequenced during a study of cytomegalovirus exposure and HLA in healthy donors. It was with 60 Vbeta and 13 Jbeta primers that the PCR ran. Here immunoSEQ multiplex PCR was the method, and the copy in TCRdb shows in-frame clones only, minus some. The sample includes about 180,000 clones, 81% of them seen just once. With respect to this clone: Additional DNA sequences in this sample encode the identical CDR3.

Source material: PBMCs. This clonotype was obtained from a woman under 30 in good health and CMV-seropositive.

CDR3 loop: CASSPRSTGELFF. The CDR3 DNA sequence: TGTGCCAGCAGCCCGAGGTCTACCGGGGAGCTGTTTTTT. The chain links TRBV7-3 to TRBJ2-2, with unresolved D. Germline V gene data show CDR1 as SGHTA and CDR2 as FQGTGA. The CDR3 has 13 residues. V was trimmed by 5 bases and J by 5 bases, leaving 9 bases between them. Full variable domain (missing parts from reference TRBV7-3 and TRBJ2-2): GAGVSQTPSNKVTEKGKYVELRCDPISGHTALYWYRQSLGQGPEFLIYFQGTGAADDSGLPNDRFFAVRPEGSVSTLKIQRTERGDSAVYLCASSPRSTGELFFGEGSRLTVL.